The 4 T cell receptor beta chains below all came from one sample that was sequenced in a study of human CD8 memory T cell subsets. Investigators built TCR beta libraries using UMI-labeled 5' RACE. TCRdb re-called the 5' RACE reads, yielding one record per CDR3 amino acid sequence without DNA. This sample lists about 11,000 distinct CDR3 sequences; its ten largest clones have about 8.7%. The specimen was CD8+ T cells from PBMCs. The receptor set was obtained from a human donor in good health.

The J gene is TRBJ2-3, the V gene TRBV9; absent DNA, TCRdb's TRBD2 call cannot be checked. The CDR3 is 15 residues long. Per germline, CDR1 SGDLS and CDR2 YYNGEE. This CDR3 is CASSAGTSGGDTQYF.

V and J are TRBV18 and TRBJ2-1. CDR3 length: 12 amino acids. Germline V CDR1 and CDR2: KGHSH, LQKENI. This CDR3 is CASSPGDNEQFF.

The genes are TRBV6-2 or TRBV6-3 and TRBJ1-2; as DNA is missing, the TRBD1 call by TCRdb cannot be tested. Germline CDR1 MNHEY, CDR2 SVGEGT. The CDR3 contains 13 residues. The CDR3 region is CASSPGQLYGYTF.

This chain joins TRBV5-1 and TRBJ1-1. Per germline, CDR1 SGHRS and CDR2 YFSETQ. CDR3 length: 15 amino acids. The CDR3 spells CASTERGPMNTEAFF. Complete variable domain (other parts from reference TRBV5-1 and TRBJ1-1): KAGVTQTPRYLIKTRGQQVTLSCSPISGHRSVSWYQQTPGQGLQFLFEYFSETQRNKGNFPGRFSGRQFSNSRSEMNVSTLELGDSALYLCASTERGPMNTEAFFGQGTRLTVV.